This entry lists 13 T cell receptor beta chains sequenced from one sample in a study of cytomegalovirus exposure and HLA in healthy donors. Use of 60 Vbeta and 13 Jbeta primers characterized the PCR. Using immunoSEQ multiplex PCR, the repertoire was profiled, and TCRdb retains in-frame clones only, with some absent. The sample consists of tens of thousands of clones, 62% of them appearing once. The sample consisted of PBMCs. Receptor source: a woman aged 25 to 45 in good health and CMV-seropositive.

The gene calls are TRBV4-1 and TRBJ1-1; 9 nucleotides agree with TRBD1. The CDR3 is made up of 14 amino acids. V trimming: 2 bases; J trimming: 11 bases; junction bases outside the gene matches: 9. Germline loops: CDR1 MGHRA, CDR2 YSYEKL. The CDR3 region is CASSQPGQGLRAFF. As DNA, the CDR3 is TGCGCCAGCAGCCAACCGGGACAGGGTTTACGGGCTTTCTTT.

This clone has just a few counts. DNA for the CDR3: TGTGCCAGCAGTTTGGGCCCTGGGGAGACCCAGTACTTC. This codes for CASSLGPGETQYF. This chain connects TRBV6-1 to TRBJ2-5; D gene unclear. The germline CDR1 and CDR2 sequences are MNHNS and SASEGT. Trimming removed 5 bases from V and 5 bases from J, with 12 bases in between. The CDR3 runs 13 residues.

In regard to this clone: One end of the junction does not line up with germline, which may come from a read error. This sequence joins TRBV6-1 and TRBJ1-2; 7 bases line up with TRBD1. The CDR3 consists of 14 residues. Germline V gene lookup returns CDR1 MNHNS and CDR2 SASEGT. The CDR3 reads CASSNTGEWDGYPF. The CDR3 DNA sequence: TGTGCCAGCAGTAATACAGGGGAGTGGGATGGCTACCCCTTC.

V and J are TRBV7-2 and TRBJ1-6, with D possibly TRBD1 on 5 matching bases. This CDR3 region has 14 residues. CDR1 and CDR2 (germline): SGHTA, FQGNSA. Trimming left V 2 bases short and J 9 bases short, with 11 bases between. CDR3 residues: CASSLTRESSPLHF. CDR3 coding DNA: TGTGCCAGCAGCTTAACCAGGGAAAGTTCACCCCTCCACTTT.

V gene TRBV6-1 combines with J gene TRBJ1-2; 8 bases line up with TRBD1. Germline-derived CDR1 and CDR2 are MNHNS and SASEGT. CDR3 length equals 13 residues. J was trimmed by 4 bases and V by 7 bases; bases with no gene match: 5. In DNA, the CDR3 is TGTGCCAGCACTCTGGGACAGGCCTATGGCTACACCTTC. It encodes CASTLGQAYGYTF.

The J gene is TRBJ2-1, the V gene TRBV5-1, with a possible D match to TRBD1 (5 bases). Trimming pared 0 bases from V and 3 bases from J, leaving 19 bases between. Germline loops: CDR1 SGHRS, CDR2 YFSETQ. This CDR3 is 18 amino acids long. DNA of the CDR3: TGCGCCAGCAGCTTGGATACCCGAGTAGGGGAATACTACAATGAGCAGTTCTTC. As protein: CASSLDTRVGEYYNEQFF.

The gene calls are TRBV5-5 and TRBJ2-4, with TRBD1 identical over 8 bases. This CDR3 spans 14 amino acids. CDR1 SGHKS and CDR2 YYEKEE come from the germline V gene (reference sequence). The V segment lost 4 bases and the J segment 7 bases; nucleotides outside the gene matches: 7. In DNA, the CDR3 is TGTGCCAGCAGCCTACAGGGGGAACGGAACATTCAGTACTTC. This gives the protein CASSLQGERNIQYF.

The genes are TRBV2 and TRBJ2-2; D ambiguous. Germline V lookup: CDR1 SNHLY, CDR2 FYNNEI. Trimming left V 6 bases short and J 1 base short, with 9 bases between. The CDR3 has 14 residues. The CDR3 reads CASSIFGNTGELFF. The CDR3 DNA is TGTGCCAGCAGCATTTTCGGGAACACCGGGGAGCTGTTTTTT.

This sequence joins TRBV15 and TRBJ1-3, with 7 bases lining up with TRBD1. The end of the DNA aligns better with TRBJ2-2, so the J call may be wrong. Germline V gene lookup returns CDR1 LNHNV and CDR2 YYDKDF (reference sequence). There are 16 residues in the CDR3. CDR3 bases: TGTGCCACCAGCAGAGATGAGGGGGCAAGGACCGGGGAGCTGTTTTTT. This translates into CATSRDEGARTGELFF.

The CDR3 bases are TGTGCCAGCAGCCAACCTGAGACCCAGTACTTC. The encoded protein is CASSQPETQYF. The genes are TRBV14 and TRBJ2-5, with D unclear. The CDR3 is made up of 11 amino acids. V lost 2 bases to trimming and J lost 5 bases, with 3 bases between them. Germline lookup yields CDR1 SGHDN and CDR2 FVKESK.

This chain uses TRBV7-2 with TRBJ2-2; TRBD1 agrees at 7 bases. Germline loops: CDR1 SGHTA, CDR2 FQGNSA. The CDR3 sequence is 15 residues long. Trimming at V came to 1 base and at J to 6 bases, leaving 5 bases not matched to a gene. CDR3: CASSLVTGVAGELFF. CDR3 sequence (DNA): TGTGCCAGCAGCTTAGTCACAGGGGTCGCCGGGGAGCTGTTTTTT. The complete variable domain, with remaining parts taken from reference TRBV7-2 and TRBJ2-2, reads GAGVSQSPSNKVTEKGKDVELRCDPISGHTALYWYRQSLGQGLEFLIYFQGNSAPDKSGLPSDRFSAERTGGSVSTLTIQRTQQEDSAVYLCASSLVTGVAGELFFGEGSRLTVL.

The chain recombines TRBV19 with TRBJ2-3; the match to TRBD2 covers 13 bases. This CDR3 is built from 15 residues. Losses at the gene ends were 10 bases for V and 4 bases for J; bases not matched to a gene: 8. Germline V gene sequence: CDR1 LNHDA, CDR2 SQIVND (reference sequence). The CDR3 here is CATTTSGGPSDTQYF. CDR3 in DNA: TGTGCCACCACGACTAGCGGGGGGCCCTCAGATACGCAGTATTTT. Full variable domain (rest looked up from reference TRBV19 and TRBJ2-3): DGGITQSPKYLFRKEGQNVTLSCEQNLNHDAMYWYRQDPGQGLRLIYYSQIVNDFQKGDIAEGYSVSREKKESFPLTVTSAQKNPTAFYLCATTTSGGPSDTQYFGPGTRLTVL.

This clone was detected many times. The J gene is TRBJ2-7, the V gene TRBV21-1; the D call TRBD2 from the table was never checked on the DNA. TRBV21-1 is a pseudogene. The CDR3 contains 12 residues. DNA for the CDR3: TGTGCCAGCAGCATGGGAGGGACCCGCCCGTACTTC. Protein: CASSMGGTRPYF.